The sample holds many counts of the clone carrying this TCR beta chain. Its antigen remains unidentified. TCRdb ran MiXCR on the reads and lists one entry per CDR3 protein. The sample yields approximately 310,000 distinct CDR3 sequences, approximately 25% seen once. The CDR3 is 15 amino acids. Trimming pared 2 bases from V and 10 bases from J, leaving 17 bases between. Looked up from germline, CDR1 is SGHTA and CDR2 is FQGNSA. This specimen belongs to a study of T cell repertoires in cytomegalovirus infection. Study as a whole: Indications came from public TCR beta signatures; they pointed to CMV infection and to a matching HLA type. Study conclusions and caveats: Identification of carriers of CMV plus the relevant HLA was achieved through cumulative public TCR beta family frequency. Predominance within the ex vivo response was attributable to HLA-C-restricted CMV-specific TCR beta clonotypes.

This clonotype originated in a human donor in good health (CMV status not recorded). Some clones in this sample may be carry-over from other donors' samples. The rearrangement joins TRBV7-2 to TRBJ1-4; possible D gene TRBD1, 5 bases. The sequences come from cultured PBMCs, collected from culture after CMV antigen stimulation. The CDR3 sequence: CASSLRGAQDGKLFF. Here the CDR3 DNA reads TGTGCCAGCAGCTTAAGGGGTGCCCAGGACGGAAAACTGTTTTTT. Full variable domain (outside the CDR3, taken from reference TRBV7-2 and TRBJ1-4): GAGVSQSPSNKVTEKGKDVELRCDPISGHTALYWYRQSLGQGLEFLIYFQGNSAPDKSGLPSDRFSAERTGGSVSTLTIQRTQQEDSAVYLCASSLRGAQDGKLFFGSGTQLSVL.